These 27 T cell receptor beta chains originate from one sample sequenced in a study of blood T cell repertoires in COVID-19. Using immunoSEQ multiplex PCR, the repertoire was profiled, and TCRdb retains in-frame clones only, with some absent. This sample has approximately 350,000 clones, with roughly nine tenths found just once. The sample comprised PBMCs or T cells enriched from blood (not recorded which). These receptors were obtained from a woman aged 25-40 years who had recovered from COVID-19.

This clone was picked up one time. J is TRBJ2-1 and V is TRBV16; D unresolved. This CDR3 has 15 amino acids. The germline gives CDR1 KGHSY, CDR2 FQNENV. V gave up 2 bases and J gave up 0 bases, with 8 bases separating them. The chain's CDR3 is CASSQVRSSYNEQFF. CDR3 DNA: TGTGCCAGCAGCCAAGTCCGGAGCTCCTACAATGAGCAGTTCTTC.

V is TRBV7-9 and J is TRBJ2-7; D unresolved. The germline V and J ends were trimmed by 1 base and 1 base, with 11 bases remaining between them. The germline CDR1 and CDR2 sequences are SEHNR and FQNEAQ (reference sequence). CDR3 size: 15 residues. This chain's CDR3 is CASSLGAYSSYEQYF. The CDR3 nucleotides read TGTGCCAGCAGCTTAGGGGCTTATTCATCCTACGAGCAGTACTTC. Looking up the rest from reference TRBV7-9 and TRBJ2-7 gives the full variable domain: DTGVSQNPRHKITKRGQNVTFRCDPISEHNRLYWYRQTLGQGPEFLTYFQNEAQLEKSRLLSDRFSAERPKGSFSTLEIQRTEQGDSAMYLCASSLGAYSSYEQYFGPGTRLTVT.

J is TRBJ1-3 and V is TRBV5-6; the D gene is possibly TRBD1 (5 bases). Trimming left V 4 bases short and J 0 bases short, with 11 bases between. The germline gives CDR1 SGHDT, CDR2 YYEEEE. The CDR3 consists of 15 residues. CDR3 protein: CASSRGLLSGNTIYF. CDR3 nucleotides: TGTGCCAGCAGCAGGGGCCTTCTCTCTGGAAACACCATATATTTT.

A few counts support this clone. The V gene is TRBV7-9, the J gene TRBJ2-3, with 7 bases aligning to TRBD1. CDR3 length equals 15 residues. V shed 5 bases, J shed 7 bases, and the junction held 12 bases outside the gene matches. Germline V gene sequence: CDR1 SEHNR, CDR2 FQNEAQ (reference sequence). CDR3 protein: CASSVGQAGRNTQYF. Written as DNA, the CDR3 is TGTGCCAGCAGCGTAGGACAGGCGGGTCGAAATACGCAGTATTTT. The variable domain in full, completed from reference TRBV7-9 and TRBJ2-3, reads DTGVSQNPRHKITKRGQNVTFRCDPISEHNRLYWYRQTLGQGPEFLTYFQNEAQLEKSRLLSDRFSAERPKGSFSTLEIQRTEQGDSAMYLCASSVGQAGRNTQYFGPGTRLTVL.

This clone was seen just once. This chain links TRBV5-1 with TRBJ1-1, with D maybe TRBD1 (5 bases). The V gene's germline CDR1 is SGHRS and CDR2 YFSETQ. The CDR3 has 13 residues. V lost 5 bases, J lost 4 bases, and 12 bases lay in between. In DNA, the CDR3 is TGCGCCAGCAGTTCCCAGGGAAGCACTGAAGCTTTCTTT. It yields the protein CASSSQGSTEAFF.

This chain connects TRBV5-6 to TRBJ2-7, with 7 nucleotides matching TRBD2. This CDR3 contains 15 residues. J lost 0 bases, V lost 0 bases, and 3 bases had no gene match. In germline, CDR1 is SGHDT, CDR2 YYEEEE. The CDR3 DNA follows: TGTGCCAGCAGCTTGGGCCTAGCGGTCTCCTACGAGCAGTACTTC. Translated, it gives CASSLGLAVSYEQYF.

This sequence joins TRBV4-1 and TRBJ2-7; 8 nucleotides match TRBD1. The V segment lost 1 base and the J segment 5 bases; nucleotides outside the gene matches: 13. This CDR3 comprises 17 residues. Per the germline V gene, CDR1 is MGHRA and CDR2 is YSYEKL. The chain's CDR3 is CASSQVLEGQDSNEQYF. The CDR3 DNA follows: TGCGCCAGCAGCCAAGTTCTTGAGGGACAGGATTCCAACGAGCAGTACTTC.

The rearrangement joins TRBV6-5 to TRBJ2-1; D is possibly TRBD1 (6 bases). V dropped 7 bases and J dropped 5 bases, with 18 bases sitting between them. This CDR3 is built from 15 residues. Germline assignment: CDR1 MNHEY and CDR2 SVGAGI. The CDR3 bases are TGTGCCAGCATCTCGGGGCAGGGGCCCCACAATGAGCAGTTCTTC. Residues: CASISGQGPHNEQFF.

CDR3 amino acids: CASSRPGQAYEQYF. The CDR3 DNA sequence: TGTGCCAGCTCACGGCCGGGACAGGCCTACGAGCAGTACTTC. This chain joins TRBV18 and TRBJ2-7; 8 bases map to TRBD1. CDR3 length: 14 residues. Per the germline V gene, CDR1 is KGHSH and CDR2 is LQKENI. J lost 2 bases, V lost 4 bases, and 4 bases had no gene match.

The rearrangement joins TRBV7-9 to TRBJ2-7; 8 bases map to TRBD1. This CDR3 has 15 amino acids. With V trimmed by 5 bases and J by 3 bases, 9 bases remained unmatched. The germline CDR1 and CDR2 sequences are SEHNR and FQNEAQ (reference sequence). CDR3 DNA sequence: TGTGCCAGCAGCCACCGGGACAGGTTGCACTACGAGCAGTACTTC. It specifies CASSHRDRLHYEQYF.

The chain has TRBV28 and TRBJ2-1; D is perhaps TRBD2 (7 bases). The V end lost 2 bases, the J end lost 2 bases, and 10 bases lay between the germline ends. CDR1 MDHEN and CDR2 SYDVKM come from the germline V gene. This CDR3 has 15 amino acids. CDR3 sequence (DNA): TGTGCCAGCAGTTTAATAGGGGGGGCCTACAATGAGCAGTTCTTC. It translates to CASSLIGGAYNEQFF.

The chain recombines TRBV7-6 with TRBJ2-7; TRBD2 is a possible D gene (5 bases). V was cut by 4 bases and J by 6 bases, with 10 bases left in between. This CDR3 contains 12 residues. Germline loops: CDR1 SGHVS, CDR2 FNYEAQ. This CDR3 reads CASSSGRGEQYF. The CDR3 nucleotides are TGTGCCAGCAGCTCCGGTCGGGGCGAGCAGTACTTC.

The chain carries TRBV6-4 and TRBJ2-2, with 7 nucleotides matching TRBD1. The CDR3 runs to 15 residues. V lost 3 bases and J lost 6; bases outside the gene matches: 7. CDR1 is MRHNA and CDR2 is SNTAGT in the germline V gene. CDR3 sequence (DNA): TGTGCCAGCAGTGAACAGGGACAGATCGCCGGGGAGCTGTTTTTT. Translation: CASSEQGQIAGELFF.

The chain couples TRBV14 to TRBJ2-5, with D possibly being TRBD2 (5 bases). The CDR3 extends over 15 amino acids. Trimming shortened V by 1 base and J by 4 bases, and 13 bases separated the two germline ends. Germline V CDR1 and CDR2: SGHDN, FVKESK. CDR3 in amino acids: CASSQGGWIGETQYF. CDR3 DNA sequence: TGTGCCAGCAGCCAAGGAGGGTGGATCGGAGAGACCCAGTACTTC.

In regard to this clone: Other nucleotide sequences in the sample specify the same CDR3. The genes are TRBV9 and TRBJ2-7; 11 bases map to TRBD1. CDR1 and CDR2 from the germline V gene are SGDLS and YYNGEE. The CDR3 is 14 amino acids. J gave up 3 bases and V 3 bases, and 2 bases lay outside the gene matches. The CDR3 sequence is CASSAGTGGYEQYF. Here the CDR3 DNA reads TGTGCCAGCAGCGCCGGGACAGGGGGCTACGAGCAGTACTTC.

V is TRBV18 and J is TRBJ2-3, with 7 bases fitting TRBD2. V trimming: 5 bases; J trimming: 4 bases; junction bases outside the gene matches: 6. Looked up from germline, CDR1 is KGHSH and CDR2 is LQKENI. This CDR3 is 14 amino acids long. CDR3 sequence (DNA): TGTGCCAGCTCAGCCCGACTAGCAGCAGATACGCAGTATTTT. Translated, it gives CASSARLAADTQYF.

The CDR3 coding sequence is TGTGCCAGCAGGAGACAGCCGAATCAGCCCCAGCATTTT. Translated, it gives CASRRQPNQPQHF. The J gene is TRBJ1-5, the V gene TRBV27; maybe TRBD1 (5 bases). CDR3 length: 13 residues. The V end was cut by 6 bases, the J end by 4 bases, with 10 bases between. Per germline, CDR1 MNHEY and CDR2 SMNVEV (reference sequence).

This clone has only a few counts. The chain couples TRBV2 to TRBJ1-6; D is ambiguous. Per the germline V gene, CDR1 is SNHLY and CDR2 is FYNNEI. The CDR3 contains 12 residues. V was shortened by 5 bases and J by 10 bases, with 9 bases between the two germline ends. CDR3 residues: CASSPTRSPLHF. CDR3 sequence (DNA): TGTGCCAGCAGTCCTACCCGGTCACCCCTCCACTTT.

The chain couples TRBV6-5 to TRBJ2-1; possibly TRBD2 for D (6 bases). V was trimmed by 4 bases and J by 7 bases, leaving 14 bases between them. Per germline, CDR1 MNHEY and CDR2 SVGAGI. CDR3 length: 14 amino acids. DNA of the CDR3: TGTGCCAGCAGTTCTGGGCGGGGAATGAATGAGCAGTTCTTC. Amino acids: CASSSGRGMNEQFF.

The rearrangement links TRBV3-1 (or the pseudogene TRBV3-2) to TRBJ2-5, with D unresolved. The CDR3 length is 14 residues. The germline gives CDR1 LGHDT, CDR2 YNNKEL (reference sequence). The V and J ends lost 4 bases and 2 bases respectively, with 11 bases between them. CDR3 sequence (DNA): TGTGCCAGCAGCCTAAGACTCAATCAAGAGACCCAGTACTTC. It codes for CASSLRLNQETQYF.

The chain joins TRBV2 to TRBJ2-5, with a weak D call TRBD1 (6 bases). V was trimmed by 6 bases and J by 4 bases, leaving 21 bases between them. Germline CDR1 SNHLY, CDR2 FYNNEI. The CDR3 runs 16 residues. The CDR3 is CASSAIRTVFAETQYF. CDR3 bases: TGTGCCAGCAGCGCAATTCGGACAGTCTTTGCAGAGACCCAGTACTTC.

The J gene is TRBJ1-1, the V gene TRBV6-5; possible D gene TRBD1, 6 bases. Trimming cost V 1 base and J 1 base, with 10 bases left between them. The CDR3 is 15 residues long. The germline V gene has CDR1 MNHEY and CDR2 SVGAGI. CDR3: CASSYYRVTNTEAFF. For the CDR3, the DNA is TGTGCCAGCAGTTACTACAGGGTTACGAACACTGAAGCTTTCTTT.

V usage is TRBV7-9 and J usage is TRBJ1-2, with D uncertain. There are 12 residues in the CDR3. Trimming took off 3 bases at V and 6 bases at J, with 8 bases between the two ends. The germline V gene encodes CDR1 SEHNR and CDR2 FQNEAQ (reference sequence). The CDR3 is CASSFGEDGYTF. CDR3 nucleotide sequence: TGTGCCAGCAGCTTCGGGGAAGATGGCTACACCTTC.

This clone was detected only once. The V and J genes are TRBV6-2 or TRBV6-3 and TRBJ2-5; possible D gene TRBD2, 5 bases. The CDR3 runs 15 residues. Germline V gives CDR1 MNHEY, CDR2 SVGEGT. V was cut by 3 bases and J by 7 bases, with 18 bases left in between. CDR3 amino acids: CASSYDRGFSGTQYF. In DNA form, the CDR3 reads TGTGCCAGCAGTTATGATCGGGGTTTCAGCGGGACCCAGTACTTC.

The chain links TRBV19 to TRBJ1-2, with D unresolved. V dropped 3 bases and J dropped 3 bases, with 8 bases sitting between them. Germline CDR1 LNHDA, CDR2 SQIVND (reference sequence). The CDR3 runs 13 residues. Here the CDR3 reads CASSIDTYYGYTF. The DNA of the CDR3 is TGTGCCAGTAGTATTGACACCTACTATGGCTACACCTTC.

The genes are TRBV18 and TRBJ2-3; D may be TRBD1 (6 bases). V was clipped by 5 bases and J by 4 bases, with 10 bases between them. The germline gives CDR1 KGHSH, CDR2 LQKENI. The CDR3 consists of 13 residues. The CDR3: CASSDTGPDTQYF. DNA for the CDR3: TGTGCCAGCTCAGACACAGGGCCAGATACGCAGTATTTT.

In DNA, the CDR3 is TGTGCCAGCAGCCGGACAGGGCAAGAGACCCAGTACTTC. This sequence encodes CASSRTGQETQYF. The chain links TRBV2 to TRBJ2-5; 8 bases agree with TRBD1. CDR3 length: 13 residues. CDR1 is SNHLY, CDR2 FYNNEI, per germline. J gave up 2 bases and V 6 bases, and 2 bases lay outside the gene matches.